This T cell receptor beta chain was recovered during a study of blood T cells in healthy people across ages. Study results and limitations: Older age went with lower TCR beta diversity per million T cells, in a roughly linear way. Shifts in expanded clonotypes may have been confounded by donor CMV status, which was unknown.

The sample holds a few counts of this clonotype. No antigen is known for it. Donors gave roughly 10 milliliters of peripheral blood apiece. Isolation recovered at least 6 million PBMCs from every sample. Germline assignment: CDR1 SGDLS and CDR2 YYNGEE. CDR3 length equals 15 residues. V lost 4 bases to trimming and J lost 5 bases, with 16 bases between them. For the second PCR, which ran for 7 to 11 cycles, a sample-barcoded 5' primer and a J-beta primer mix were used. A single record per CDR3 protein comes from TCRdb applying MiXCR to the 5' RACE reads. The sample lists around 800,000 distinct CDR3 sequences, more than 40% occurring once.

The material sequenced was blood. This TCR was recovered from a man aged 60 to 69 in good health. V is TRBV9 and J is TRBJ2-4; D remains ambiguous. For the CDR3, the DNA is TGTGCCAGCAGCCCCCACGGGCAGGAAGAAAACATTCAGTACTTC. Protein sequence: CASSPHGQEENIQYF.